This T cell receptor beta chain came from a study of blood T cell repertoires in COVID-19. Study summary: Samples representing acute and convalescent COVID-19 were sourced from the United States, Italy and Spain. The analysed material was cDNA or gDNA that came from T cells, B-cell-depleted T cells, or PBMCs.

V was clipped by 1 base and J by 9 bases, with 10 bases between them. CDR3 length: 13 amino acids. In the authors' methods: Estimation of nucleated cell counts was performed using reference gene primer amplification. Produced via immunoSEQ multiplex PCR; TCRdb's table is partial and in-frame only. V and J calls and clone size come straight from that table; D and trimming were deduced from the DNA. Here the sample spans about 230,000 clones, over 75% being singletons. The chain uses TRBV12-3 or TRBV12-4 and TRBJ1-3; possible D gene TRBD1, 6 bases. This clonotype was sampled from an elderly woman with acute or convalescent COVID-19. Sequenced material: peripheral blood. The CDR3 DNA follows: TGTGCCAGCAGTTTAGGCCAGGGGCTCACCATATATTTT. Amino acids: CASSLGQGLTIYF.